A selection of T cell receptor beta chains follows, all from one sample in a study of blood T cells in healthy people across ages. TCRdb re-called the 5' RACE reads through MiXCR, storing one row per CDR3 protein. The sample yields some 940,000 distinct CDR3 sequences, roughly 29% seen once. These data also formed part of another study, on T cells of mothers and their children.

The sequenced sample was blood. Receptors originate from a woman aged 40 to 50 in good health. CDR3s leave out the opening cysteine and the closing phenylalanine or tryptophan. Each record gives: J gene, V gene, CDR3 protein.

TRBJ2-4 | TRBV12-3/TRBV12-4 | ASSPGGTSGGIQY
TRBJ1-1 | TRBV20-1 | SARPGTANTEAF
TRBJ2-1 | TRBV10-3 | ATYSGPRNEQF
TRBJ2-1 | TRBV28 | ASSEGGSSYNEQF
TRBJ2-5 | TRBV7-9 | ASSLGSIQETQY
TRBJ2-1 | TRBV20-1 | SARSSGGAVWQF
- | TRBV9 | ASSTTGGSPYEQY
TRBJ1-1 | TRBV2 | ASSEVGGNTEAF
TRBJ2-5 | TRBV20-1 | SASNPLAGVFETQY
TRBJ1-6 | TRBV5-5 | ASSVQQAVESPLH
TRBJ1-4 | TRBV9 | ASSPRQNSNEKLF
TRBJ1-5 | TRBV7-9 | ASSLSGANQPQH
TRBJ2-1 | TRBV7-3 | ASSLDFYNEQF
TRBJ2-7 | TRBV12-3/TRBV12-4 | ASSTTSGGAYEQY
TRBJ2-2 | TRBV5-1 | ASSLFGTGTGNTGELF
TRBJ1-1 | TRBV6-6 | ASSPRPDGNTEAF
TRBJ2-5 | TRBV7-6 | ASSFFGTVSGTQY
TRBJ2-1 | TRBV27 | ASSFSLRGGAYNEQF
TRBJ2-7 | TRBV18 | ASSPPGTGSLLEQY
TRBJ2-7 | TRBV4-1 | ASSPGVAGLMTGSYEQY
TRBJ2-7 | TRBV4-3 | ASSQDPTGSSYEQY
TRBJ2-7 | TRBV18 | ASSPLPGTDLGEQY
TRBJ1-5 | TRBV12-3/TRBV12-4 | ASRRTGEGQPQH
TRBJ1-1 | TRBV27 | ASSLSWSREAF
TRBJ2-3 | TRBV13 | ASSPGVQDSTDTQY
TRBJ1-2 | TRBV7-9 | ASSLTGTHGYT
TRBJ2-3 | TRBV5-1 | ASSSLNADTQY
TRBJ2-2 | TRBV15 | ATSRERGRITGELF
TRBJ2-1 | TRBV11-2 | ASSPGDITSETQF
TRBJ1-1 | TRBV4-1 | ASSQLRTGTGGTEAF
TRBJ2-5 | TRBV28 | ASSPLQGGGGRETQY
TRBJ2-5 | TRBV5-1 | ASSRDGTGTYQETQY
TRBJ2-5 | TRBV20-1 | SARGGLVQETQY
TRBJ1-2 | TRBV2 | ASRYTGGRDGYT
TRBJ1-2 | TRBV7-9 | ASREPGGRIYGYT
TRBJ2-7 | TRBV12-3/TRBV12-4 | ASRYREGGYEQY
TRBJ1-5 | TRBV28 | ASSPRGRGYSNQPQH
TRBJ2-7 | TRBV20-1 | SASRDTAYEQY
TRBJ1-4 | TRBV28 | ASSEGGKGEKLF
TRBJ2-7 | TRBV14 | ASSQELSSRYEQY
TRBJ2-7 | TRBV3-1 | ASSQDSGVTPSYEQY
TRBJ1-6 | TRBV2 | ASFQGLLSPLH
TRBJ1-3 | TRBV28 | ASSPSLSGNTIY
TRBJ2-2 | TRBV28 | ASRTQNTGELF
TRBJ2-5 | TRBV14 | ASSQDYQYRVQETQY
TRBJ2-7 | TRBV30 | AWDRGSHEQY
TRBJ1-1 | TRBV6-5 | ASRAQGATEAF
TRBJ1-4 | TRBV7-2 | ASSFGPSTTNEKLF
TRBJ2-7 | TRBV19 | ASSIPGTGGSSYEQY
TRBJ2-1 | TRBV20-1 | SASLAGGPGNEQF
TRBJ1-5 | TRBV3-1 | ASSLSGSRQPQH
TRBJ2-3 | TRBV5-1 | ASRVWGSEADTQY
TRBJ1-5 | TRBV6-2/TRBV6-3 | ASSYPSDGGQPQH
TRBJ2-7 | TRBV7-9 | ASSSVGDRGSYEQY
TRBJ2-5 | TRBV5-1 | ASALFLETQY
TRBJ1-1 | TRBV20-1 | SALMGGYLEAF
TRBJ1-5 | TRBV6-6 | ASSYTAGVFQPQH
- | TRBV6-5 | ASSYGDRGSETQY
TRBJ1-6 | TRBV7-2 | ASSTSTDSFNSPLH
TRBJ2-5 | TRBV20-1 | SADSLGGTQY